The 10 T cell receptor beta chains below all came from one sample that was sequenced in a study of shared clonotypes between healthy human individuals. Using immunoSEQ multiplex PCR, the repertoire was profiled, and TCRdb retains in-frame clones only, with some absent. The sample yields roughly 2.5 million clones, more than 80% seen once. Sequencing was performed on naive CD4+ T cells sorted from blood. Subset of the sample: CD45RA+ positively selected. The receptors derive from a man aged 18 to 29 in good health.

The chain combines TRBV18 with TRBJ1-3; D not certain. Germline V gene data show CDR1 as KGHSH and CDR2 as LQKENI. The V gene lost 3 bases and the J gene lost 0 bases, with 12 bases spanning the gap. The length of the CDR3 is 16 residues. CDR3 residues: CASSPEQLLSGNTIYF. CDR3 nucleotide sequence: TGTGCCAGCTCACCGGAACAGCTACTCTCTGGAAACACCATATATTTT.

The rearrangement joins TRBV10-2 to TRBJ1-2; D ambiguous. V dropped 7 bases and J dropped 5 bases, with 20 bases sitting between them. CDR3 length: 15 residues. Germline CDR1 WSHSY, CDR2 SAAADI. For the CDR3, the DNA is TGCGCCAGCACTTTTAGTCTTAGCGGTCAGTATGGCTACACCTTC. Residues: CASTFSLSGQYGYTF.

The V and J genes are TRBV7-9 and TRBJ2-5, with a weak D call TRBD1 (6 bases). Germline loops: CDR1 SEHNR, CDR2 FQNEAQ (reference sequence). CDR3 length equals 14 residues. Between the trimmed V and J ends, which lost 8 bases and 5 bases, there was a span of 18 bases. Here the CDR3 reads CASRDTGSGETQYF. For the CDR3, the DNA is TGTGCCAGCCGCGACACAGGGTCCGGGGAGACCCAGTACTTC. Full variable domain (rest looked up from reference TRBV7-9 and TRBJ2-5): DTGVSQNPRHKITKRGQNVTFRCDPISEHNRLYWYRQTLGQGPEFLTYFQNEAQLEKSRLLSDRFSAERPKGSFSTLEIQRTEQGDSAMYLCASRDTGSGETQYFGPGTRLLVL.

The J gene is TRBJ2-5, the V gene TRBV19, with TRBD2 identical over 14 bases. CDR3 length: 15 residues. Losses at the gene ends were 6 bases for V and 5 bases for J; bases not matched to a gene: 5. Per the germline V gene, CDR1 is LNHDA and CDR2 is SQIVND (reference sequence). CDR3: CASRTSGGATETQYF. In DNA, the CDR3 is TGTGCCAGTAGGACTAGCGGGGGGGCCACGGAGACCCAGTACTTC.

About this clone itself: The sample has other DNA sequences that encode this CDR3 too. The genes are TRBV7-2 and TRBJ2-1; weak D call: TRBD1 (5 bases). V shed 1 base and J shed 2 bases, with 6 bases lying between them. The length of the CDR3 is 14 residues. Germline V CDR1 and CDR2: SGHTA, FQGNSA. CDR3 in DNA: TGTGCCAGCAGCTTAGGGGGCCCCTACAATGAGCAGTTCTTC. Its translation: CASSLGGPYNEQFF.

The chain recombines TRBV19 with TRBJ1-6, with a tentative D call TRBD1 (5 bases). The germline gives CDR1 LNHDA, CDR2 SQIVND (reference sequence). CDR3 length: 13 residues. V shed 6 bases and J shed 13 bases, with 16 bases lying between them. The DNA for the CDR3 is TGTGCCAGTAGCCGGGACCCCGGGTTCCCCCTCCACTTT. This codes for CASSRDPGFPLHF.

V is TRBV6-5 and J is TRBJ2-7; TRBD2 is a possible D gene (5 bases). CDR3 length: 14 amino acids. Trimming took 6 bases from V and 3 from J, leaving 15 bases between them. The germline V gene encodes CDR1 MNHEY and CDR2 SVGAGI. DNA of the CDR3: TGTGCCAGCAGCCGCTCGAGGGATGTCTACGAGCAGTACTTC. Encoded protein: CASSRSRDVYEQYF.

The CDR3 loop is CASSFGRQGGTDTQYF. The CDR3 nucleotides read TGCGCCAGCAGCTTCGGAAGGCAGGGAGGCACAGATACGCAGTATTTT. This chain connects TRBV5-1 to TRBJ2-3; D may correspond to TRBD1 or TRBD2 (5 bases each). The length of the CDR3 is 16 residues. From germline, CDR1 is SGHRS and CDR2 YFSETQ. The ends were cut back, 2 bases at V and 1 base at J, with 14 bases in the middle.

This clone was seen more than once but under ten times. The chain carries TRBV5-1 and TRBJ1-6; D gene ambiguous. This CDR3 has 15 amino acids. Trimming pared 2 bases from V and 7 bases from J, leaving 13 bases between. CDR1 and CDR2 (germline): SGHRS, YFSETQ. The CDR3 sequence: CASSFNPERNSPLHF. CDR3 nucleotide sequence: TGCGCCAGCAGCTTTAACCCGGAACGGAATTCACCCCTCCACTTT.

This clone was recorded once. This sequence joins TRBV29-1 and TRBJ1-6; D not resolved. The CDR3 totals 13 residues. CDR1 and CDR2 from the germline V gene are SQVTM and ANQGSEA. The V gene lost 7 bases and the J gene lost 5 bases, with 12 bases spanning the gap. The CDR3 nucleotides read TGCAGCGCTAGGACGGGCGATAATTCACCCCTCCACTTT. Encoded protein: CSARTGDNSPLHF. Combining the CDR3 with reference TRBV29-1 and TRBJ1-6 gives the whole variable domain SAVISQKPSRDICQRGTSLTIQCQVDSQVTMMFWYRQQPGQSLTLIATANQGSEATYESGFVIDKFPISRPNLTFSTLTVSNMSPEDSSIYLCSARTGDNSPLHFGNGTRLTVT.